This TCR beta chain was observed in a study of T cell responses to AZD1222 COVID-19 vaccine. Profiled with immunoSEQ multiplex PCR; TCRdb holds only in-frame clones, not every one. The profile shows about 180,000 clones, 88% of them singletons. V was clipped by 4 bases and J by 2 bases, with 8 bases between them. Per germline, CDR1 SGHDT and CDR2 YYEEEE. The CDR3 runs to 13 residues. This clonotype originated in an adult who received the AZD1222 COVID-19 vaccine. The J gene is TRBJ2-3, the V gene TRBV5-6; D not resolved. Material: peripheral blood, obtained 28 days after the second AZD1222 dose. CDR3 loop: CASSLTTTDTQYF. CDR3 bases: TGTGCCAGCAGCCTAACCACCACAGATACGCAGTATTTT.